This is a list of T cell receptor beta chains from one sample in a study of T-cell reconstitution after alpha-beta-depleted transplantation in children. Via MiXCR, TCRdb re-called the PCR reads, giving one row per CDR3 protein. The data contain around 370,000 distinct CDR3 sequences, 16% of them singletons. The material was PBMCs, mostly from graft donor cells, obtained 360 days after TCRalphabeta/CD19-depleted stem cell transplant. The origin of the receptors is a male patient aged 2-10 years who had a stem cell transplant for acute lymphoblastic leukemia, so the T cells may come from the graft donor. Each CDR3 is given with its conserved first and last residue. Fields, in order: D gene, V gene, clone size, J gene, CDR3 DNA, CDR3 protein. D genes are given only for firm matches. Only some rows state a clone size, as once, few, many or a class for expanded clones.

D gene: TRBD2
V gene: TRBV9
clone size: -
J gene: TRBJ2-5
CDR3 DNA: TGTGCCAGCAGCGTACAAGCGGGAGGGCCCACCCAAGAGACCCAGTACTTC
CDR3 protein: CASSVQAGGPTQETQYF

D gene: -
V gene: TRBV7-2
clone size: many
J gene: TRBJ2-7
CDR3 DNA: TGTGCCAGCAGCTTAAGGAGCGCGTTGGGGTACGAGCAGTACTTC
CDR3 protein: CASSLRSALGYEQYF

D gene: -
V gene: TRBV27
clone size: -
J gene: TRBJ2-7
CDR3 DNA: TGTGCCAGCAGCACAGGGACGGGGGAGTACGAGCAGTACTTC
CDR3 protein: CASSTGTGEYEQYF

D gene: TRBD2
V gene: TRBV4-3
clone size: -
J gene: TRBJ2-7
CDR3 DNA: TGCGCCAGCAGCCAGCTAGCGGGAGCGTCCTACGAGCAGTACTTC
CDR3 protein: CASSQLAGASYEQYF

D gene: -
V gene: TRBV6-4
clone size: few
J gene: TRBJ2-7
CDR3 DNA: TGTGCCAGCAGACCCCTCCCGACTAGATCCTACGAGCAGTACTTC
CDR3 protein: CASRPLPTRSYEQYF

D gene: TRBD1
V gene: TRBV20-1
clone size: few
J gene: TRBJ2-2
CDR3 DNA: TGCAGTGCCCGGGACAGGGGAAACACCGGGGAGCTGTTTTTT
CDR3 protein: CSARDRGNTGELFF

D gene: TRBD2
V gene: TRBV9
clone size: once
J gene: TRBJ2-6
CDR3 DNA: TGTGCCAGCAGCGTAGGACCGGGCGTCGGGCGGGAGAGAGTATTCTCTGGGGCCAACGTCCTGACTTTC
CDR3 protein: CASSVGPGVGRERVFSGANVLTF

D gene: -
V gene: TRBV4-1
clone size: many
J gene: TRBJ2-4
CDR3 DNA: TGCGCCAGCAGCCAAGGGCCACTGTGGGAAAACATTCAGTACTTC
CDR3 protein: CASSQGPLWENIQYF

D gene: -
V gene: TRBV7-8
clone size: few
J gene: TRBJ1-5
CDR3 DNA: TGTGCCAGCAGCCAGACTCCGGTGAGGCCCCAGCATTTT
CDR3 protein: CASSQTPVRPQHF

D gene: TRBD2
V gene: TRBV4-1
clone size: few
J gene: TRBJ2-7
CDR3 DNA: TGCGCCAGCAGCCCCTACCGGCTAGCGGGCTCCTACGAGCAGTACTTC
CDR3 protein: CASSPYRLAGSYEQYF

D gene: -
V gene: TRBV14
clone size: few
J gene: TRBJ1-2
CDR3 DNA: TGTGCCAGCAGCCAAGAGGATCGACGCGGGCTTTATGGCTACACCTTC
CDR3 protein: CASSQEDRRGLYGYTF

D gene: -
V gene: TRBV20-1
clone size: few
J gene: TRBJ2-1
CDR3 DNA: TGCAGTGCTATTGCCCAACCCCAGTTCTTC
CDR3 protein: CSAIAQPQFF

D gene: -
V gene: TRBV25-1
clone size: -
J gene: TRBJ1-1
CDR3 DNA: TGTGCCAGCAGCCTTAGTGGCTTTACTGAAGCTTTCTTT
CDR3 protein: CASSLSGFTEAFF

D gene: -
V gene: TRBV5-5
clone size: -
J gene: TRBJ2-1
CDR3 DNA: TGTGCCAGCAGCTTTGCTTGGGGGAACAATGAGCAGTTCTTC
CDR3 protein: CASSFAWGNNEQFF

D gene: -
V gene: TRBV7-2
clone size: few
J gene: TRBJ2-7
CDR3 DNA: TGTGCCAGCAGCCGGCCGATTGCCTACGAGCAGTACTTC
CDR3 protein: CASSRPIAYEQYF

D gene: -
V gene: TRBV10-3
clone size: many
J gene: TRBJ2-5
CDR3 DNA: TGTGCCATCAGCAATTTCCCGGAGACCCAGTACTTC
CDR3 protein: CAISNFPETQYF

D gene: -
V gene: TRBV9
clone size: -
J gene: TRBJ2-2
CDR3 DNA: TGTGCCAGCAGCGTGGGGGTAGGTCCGAACACCGGGGAGCTGTTTTTT
CDR3 protein: CASSVGVGPNTGELFF

D gene: TRBD1
V gene: TRBV4-3
clone size: -
J gene: TRBJ1-2
CDR3 DNA: TGCGCCAGCAGCCCCGGACAGGGGCCGTATGGCTACACCTTC
CDR3 protein: CASSPGQGPYGYTF

D gene: TRBD2
V gene: TRBV4-1
clone size: -
J gene: TRBJ2-7
CDR3 DNA: TGCGCCAGCAGCCTCGCTAGCGGGAGCCGGGAGCAGTACTTC
CDR3 protein: CASSLASGSREQYF

D gene: TRBD1
V gene: TRBV9
clone size: few
J gene: TRBJ1-6
CDR3 DNA: TGTGCCAGCAGCGCGGGGACAGGGATTTCACCCCTCCACTTT
CDR3 protein: CASSAGTGISPLHF

D gene: -
V gene: TRBV6-2/TRBV6-3
clone size: -
J gene: TRBJ1-2
CDR3 DNA: TGTGCCAGCGGACCGATAGCTAACTATGGCTACACCTTC
CDR3 protein: CASGPIANYGYTF

D gene: TRBD2
V gene: TRBV20-1
clone size: many
J gene: TRBJ2-3
CDR3 DNA: TGCAGTGCTGGGGGTAGCGGGACAGATACGCAGTATTTT
CDR3 protein: CSAGGSGTDTQYF

D gene: TRBD2
V gene: TRBV20-1
clone size: -
J gene: TRBJ2-1
CDR3 DNA: TGCAGTGCTAGAGATTCGCTAGCGGGGTTAAATGAGCAGTTCTTC
CDR3 protein: CSARDSLAGLNEQFF